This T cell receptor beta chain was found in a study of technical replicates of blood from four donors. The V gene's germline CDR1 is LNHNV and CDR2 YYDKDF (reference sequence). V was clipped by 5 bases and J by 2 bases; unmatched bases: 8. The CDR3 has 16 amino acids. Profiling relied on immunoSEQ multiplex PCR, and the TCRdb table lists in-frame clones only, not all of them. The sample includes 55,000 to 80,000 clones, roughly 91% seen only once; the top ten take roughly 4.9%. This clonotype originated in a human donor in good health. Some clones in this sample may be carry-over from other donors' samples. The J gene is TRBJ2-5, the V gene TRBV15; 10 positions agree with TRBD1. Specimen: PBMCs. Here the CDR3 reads CATSGHLDRGQETQYF. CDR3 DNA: TGTGCCACCAGCGGGCACCTGGACAGGGGGCAAGAGACCCAGTACTTC.